What follows describes a single T cell receptor (beta chain). The data were taken from a study of blood T cell repertoires in COVID-19. Study-wide context: The study drew acute and convalescent COVID-19 samples from the United States, Italy and Spain. From T cells, B-cell-depleted T cells, or PBMCs came the material, which was cDNA or gDNA.

In the original analysis: Scientists estimated how many nucleated cells there were by amplifying reference gene primers. Libraries were prepared by immunoSEQ multiplex PCR; TCRdb keeps only in-frame clonotypes and omits some of them. That table is the source of V, J and clone size, and D and trimming were worked out from the DNA. The profile shows about 55,000 clones, just over 85% of them singletons. The TCR originated in a man older than 75 with acute or convalescent COVID-19. What was sequenced was peripheral blood.

The CDR3 region is CASSLPGGTEAFF. CDR3 nucleotide sequence: TGTGCCAGCAGCTTACCGGGGGGCACTGAAGCTTTCTTT. The rearrangement links TRBV3-1 (or the pseudogene TRBV3-2) to TRBJ1-1; a possible D gene is TRBD1 (5 bases). Germline V CDR1 and CDR2: LGHDT, YNNKEL (reference sequence). The CDR3 is 13 residues long. V was pared by 5 bases and J by 4 bases, with 11 bases between.